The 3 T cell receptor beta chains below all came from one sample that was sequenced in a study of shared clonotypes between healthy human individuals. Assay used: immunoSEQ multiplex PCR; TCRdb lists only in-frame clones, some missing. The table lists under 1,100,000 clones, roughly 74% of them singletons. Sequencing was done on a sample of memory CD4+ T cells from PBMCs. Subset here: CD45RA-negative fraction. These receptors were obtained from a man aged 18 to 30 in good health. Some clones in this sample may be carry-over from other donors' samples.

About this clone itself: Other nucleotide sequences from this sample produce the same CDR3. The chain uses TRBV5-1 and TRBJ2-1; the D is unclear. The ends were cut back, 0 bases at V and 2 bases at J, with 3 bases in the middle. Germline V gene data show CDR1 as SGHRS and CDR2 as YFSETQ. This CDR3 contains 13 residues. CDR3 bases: TGCGCCAGCAGCTTGGGAACCTACAATGAGCAGTTCTTC. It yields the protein CASSLGTYNEQFF.

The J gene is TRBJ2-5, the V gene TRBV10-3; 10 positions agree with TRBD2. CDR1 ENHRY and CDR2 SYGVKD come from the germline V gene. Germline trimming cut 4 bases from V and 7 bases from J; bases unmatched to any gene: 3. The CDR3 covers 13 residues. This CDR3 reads CAISGTSGTTQYF. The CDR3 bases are TGTGCCATCAGTGGGACTAGCGGTACGACCCAGTACTTC.

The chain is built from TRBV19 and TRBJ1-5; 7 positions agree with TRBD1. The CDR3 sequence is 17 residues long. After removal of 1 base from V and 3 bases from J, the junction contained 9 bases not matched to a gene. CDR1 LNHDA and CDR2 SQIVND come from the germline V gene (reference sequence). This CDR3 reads CASSIGPSGGFNQPQHF. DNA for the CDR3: TGTGCCAGTAGTATAGGCCCCTCAGGGGGGTTCAATCAGCCCCAGCATTTT.